The table lists the clone carrying this T cell receptor beta chain with many counts. Its antigen is currently unknown. The source of the sample is a study of identical twins. The CDR3 runs to 13 residues. Germline V gene sequence: CDR1 DFQATT, CDR2 SNEGSKA (reference sequence). V trimming: 3 bases; J trimming: 4 bases; junction bases outside the gene matches: 5. Regarding the study as a whole: Cord blood beta clonotypes present at high abundance carried fewer insertions; no such pattern appeared in memory repertoires.

MiXCR was run by TCRdb on the 5' RACE reads, yielding one entry per CDR3 protein. Here the sample spans some 790,000 distinct CDR3 sequences, roughly 20% being singletons. The same sample was also used in a study of T cells expressing NK-cell markers.

The V call is TRBV20-1, the J call TRBJ2-7; 8 positions agree with TRBD2. Specimen: PBMCs. The clonotype was recovered from a woman aged 18-29 years in good health. CDR3 in amino acids: CSASRGGMYEQYF. DNA of the CDR3: TGCAGTGCTAGCCGCGGGGGGATGTACGAGCAGTACTTC.